This TCR beta chain was captured in a study of cytomegalovirus exposure and HLA in healthy donors. The PCR had 60 Vbeta and 13 Jbeta primers. This table comes from immunoSEQ multiplex PCR, and its TCRdb copy is limited to in-frame clones, with some not included. The sample gives fewer than 250,000 clones, roughly 87% of which show up once; about 6.4% is in the top ten. The specimen sequenced was PBMCs. The receptor comes from a man aged 40-50 years in good health and CMV-seropositive.

CDR3 in DNA: TGTGCCAGCAGCTTCCGAGGGCTAGCGACCCAGTACTTC. Translation: CASSFRGLATQYF. The chain is built from TRBV5-6 and TRBJ2-5; possible D gene TRBD2, 5 bases. With 2 bases removed from V and 7 bases from J, the gap between germline ends came to 12 bases. Germline V gives CDR1 SGHDT, CDR2 YYEEEE. The CDR3 extends over 13 amino acids.